This T cell receptor beta chain came from a study of cytomegalovirus exposure and HLA in healthy donors (dated by TCRdb to about 2017). About the study as a whole: An earlier analysis of 587 of the donors reported 276 Gb of sequence data and 95 million to 130 million unique TCR beta sequences obtained from about 179 million T cells. Roughly 320 gigabases of sequencing data and around 80 million unique TCR sequences made up an early release that covered around 640 HLA-typed donors. The genetic ancestry cluster associated with self-reported Caucasian donors included approximately 85% of the 398 genotyped donors. The study aimed to test whether cataloging public T cell receptors could reveal signatures of past pathogen exposure. Using immunosequencing, the study profiled T cell repertoires from fewer than 700 subjects and related those repertoires to cytomegalovirus serostatus. Besides the first cohort of 500 to 700 subjects, a separate validation cohort made up of roughly 120 different subjects was used. High-throughput TCR immunosequencing, statistical association of individual TCRs with disease status, and machine learning were combined to predict cytomegalovirus infection status. A later analysis re-examined previously published TCR beta repertoires from just over 650 donors and added high-resolution HLA genotyping to investigate patterns of TCR occurrence. The later analysis used no new phenotypic data to find candidate immune exposures, relying instead on TCR beta sequences and their occurrence across donors. An earlier analysis of 587 of the donors used high-throughput TCR beta sequencing to judge whether each TCR beta V gene segment behaved as functional or pseudogenic. Donor age, sex, ethnicity and CMV serostatus were compiled alongside the repertoire data. A later genetic analysis took genome-wide SNP genotypes for about 55% of the 666 donors and used that subset as a discovery cohort. All discovery cohort repertoires had been generated on a single sequencing platform. Class I and class II HLA loci were covered by the typing at four-digit resolution. The number of typed donors differed by locus: roughly 620-640 for A, B, C, DRB1 and DQB1; some 540 for DQA1; some 590 for DPA1; and 400 to 480 for DPB1. Four to six DR-DQ haplotypes were handled as single units for association and clustering, since linkage in the cohort was strong. Among 350 to 400 genotyped donors of the cohort, an average of approximately 240,000 unique TCR beta nucleotide sequences were sequenced per donor, roughly a sixth of them non-productive. General conclusions and limits of the study: Roughly 15 rarely observed V segments, including chromosome 9 orphons, were excluded from the earlier analysis of approximately 600 of the donors because counts were too low. In a later analysis, HLA-associated TCR beta chains were found to be more clonally expanded and to have lower generation probabilities than equally common non-associated chains. Most CMV-associated TCR beta chains appeared to be HLA-restricted in a later analysis, and the HLA associations seemed to be driven largely by CMV exposure. The classifier was reported to diagnose cytomegalovirus status with high specificity and sensitivity in both the original cohort and the validation cohort. V-gene and J-gene trimming of TCR beta chains was associated with a missense DCLRE1C variant in a later genetic analysis, and the association was replicated in an independent cohort. The 87-base-pair reads could not distinguish some IMGT-functional V segments, including TRBV6-2 and TRBV6-3, so those segments were excluded. Correlated functional status among segregating V segments might be attributable to linkage disequilibrium, but an unknown experimental factor could not be ruled out. A later analysis found that TCR association rates varied across HLA loci, with DRB1 alleles showing the most associated TCRs and HLA-C alleles the fewest. Only TCR beta chains were sequenced in this cohort, and the absence of alpha or paired-chain data limited detectable features. HLA typing was unavailable for some donors at each locus, so association tests used only the typed subset. A later analysis reported that several top co-occurrence clusters appeared linked to parvovirus B19, influenza, CMV and Epstein-Barr virus. A cluster of highly shared sequence variants was judged likely to represent a technical artifact of the sequencing pipeline. Presence/absence analyses assumed roughly uniform sequencing depth across donors, an assumption that may not hold. In vitro tests confirmed that a few of the cytomegalovirus-associated TCR beta chains recognize cytomegalovirus antigens. In an earlier analysis of 587 of the donors, most TCR beta V segments appeared in productive rearrangements about 87% or about 30% of the time, broadly matching IMGT annotations. Compared with the roughly 700-donor mean, donors in an Asian-associated ancestry cluster had fewer N-insertions in productive TCRs, according to a later genetic analysis. Most TCR sequences were observed very rarely across donors, whereas some public TCRs were present in many individuals. Strong co-occurrence of HLA alleles, especially DR and DQ, made assigning TCR associations to individual alleles difficult. A total of roughly 160 TCR beta chains were listed by the study as associated with cytomegalovirus. For the cohort, immune exposure information was limited to CMV serostatus. In a later analysis, 16,951 TCR beta sequences were associated with specific HLA alleles at a false discovery rate of 0.05. The authors suggested that the approach could potentially be extended to other disease states and immunological phenotypes. A further reported finding was that TCR beta sequences accurately predicted the HLA-A and HLA-B alleles for most subjects in the first cohort.

Receptor libraries were prepared by the immunoSEQ multiplex PCR assay. For the multiplex PCR, a mixture combining 60 forward primers for TCR Vbeta segments and 13 reverse primers for TCR Jbeta segments was used. Amplification of the CDR3 region of rearranged TCR beta genes was performed with a multiplex PCR assay on genomic DNA. On the Illumina HiSeq System, the amplified TCR beta libraries were sequenced as 87-base-pair reads. As for how the authors treated the data: In a later analysis, around 80 million unique TCR beta chains were counted across the 500 to 850 repertoires, and around 10 million of these chains were shared by at least two donors. To remove PCR and sequencing errors, raw reads were error-corrected and collapsed into unique sequences using a nearest-neighbor algorithm that merged closely related sequences. Alignment of CDR3 sequences to IMGT reference sequences was used to assign V, D and J gene segments. For a sequence to be retained, at least a six-nucleotide match to both a V gene segment and a J gene segment was required. Rearrangements were classified as productive when the CDR3 lacked stop codons and remained in frame with V and J, and all other rearrangements were classified as non-productive. CDR3 was defined according to IMGT convention as the region running from the second conserved V-encoded cysteine to the conserved J-encoded phenylalanine. The earlier analysis of approximately 500 of the donors excluded sequences that lacked an unambiguous match to a single V gene segment. In an earlier analysis of around 590 of the donors, a V segment was called functional when productive rearrangements were above 56.7%, and segregating when the standard deviation between donors exceeded 5%. To diagnose cytomegalovirus status from the catalog of TCR beta chain sequences, a statistical classification framework was built. In a later analysis, V and J genes were assigned by comparing TCR nucleotide sequences against IMGT/GENE-DB human TR gene sequences. Using the TCRdist pipeline, a later analysis assigned CDR3 sequences along with most-parsimonious VDJ recombination scenarios. In a later analysis, each TCR beta chain was defined by its CDR3 amino acid sequence together with its V-gene family, and reads lacking a unique V-gene family were excluded. In a later analysis, nearly 600 highly shared, low-generation-probability nucleotide sequences were removed to address suspected cross-contamination and a sequencing artifact. A later analysis calculated a clonal expansion index for each public chain from normalized within-repertoire ranks of inferred template counts. In a later analysis, generation probabilities were computed using a VDJ recombination model fitted to out-of-frame rearrangements, and the results were checked against IGoR. In a later analysis, hypergeometric tests were used to score TCR-TCR, TCR-HLA and TCR-CMV co-occurrence, with a repertoire-size bias correction applied to TCR pairs. To estimate false discovery rates, a later analysis permuted the HLA or CMV assignments 20 times. In a later analysis, co-occurring TCRs were grouped using DBSCAN, and TCRdist sequence similarity was added for clustering within HLA-allele-positive subsets. For co-occurrence clustering, repertoires with fewer than 30,000 or more than 120,000 public chains were excluded, along with five repertoires with anomalous nucleotide sharing. TCRdb carries this immuneACCESS record with in-frame sequences only. Its versions omit some clonotypes, under half of them owing to an unresolved V gene in the studies checked, with the rest unexplained. V, J and clone size are those of that table, while D and trimming were read from the DNA. In this sample the table shows a few hundred thousand clones, approximately 70% of which occur a single time. Of the sample, under 3% falls within the top ten clones.

The CDR3 spans 15 residues, from the cysteine through the phenylalanine. The sequence is cut down to CDR3 DNA, 45 bases in frame from base 1. CDR1 and CDR2 (SGHVS, FNYEAQ) derive from the germline V gene. At the junction V is shortened by 5 bases and J by 6 bases; bases outside the gene matches: 11. In total, approximately 610 healthy bone marrow donors made up the cohort. All cohort members were sampled while nominally healthy, although unrecorded immune exposures were likely present. The donor tested CMV seronegative, placing the donor among the roughly 340 seronegative members of the cohort. Every donor gave a peripheral blood sample, and the peripheral blood mononuclear cells from that sample were used for TCR beta sequencing. Genomic DNA extraction from the blood cell samples was performed with the Qiagen DNeasy Blood Extraction Kit. This clone was counted a few times. Its antigen is still unknown. No qualities accompany the bases; no much larger clone lies one base away.

The sample was PBMCs. The sequence was collected from a female donor in good health and CMV-seronegative. The rearrangement joined TRBV7-6 to TRBJ2-7; 9 junctional bases match TRBD2. The CDR3 in this case is CASSGSSGSLSEQYF. The bases are TGTGCCAGCAGCGGTAGTAGCGGGAGTTTGTCCGAGCAGTACTTC. Outside the CDR3, residues come from the reference TRBV7-6 and TRBJ2-7 proteins, so the full variable domain is: GAGVSQSPRYKVTKRGQDVALRCDPISGHVSLYWYRQALGQGPEFLTYFNYEAQQDKSGLPNDRFSAERPEGSISTLTIQRTEQRDSAMYRCASSGSSGSLSEQYFGPGTRLTVT.